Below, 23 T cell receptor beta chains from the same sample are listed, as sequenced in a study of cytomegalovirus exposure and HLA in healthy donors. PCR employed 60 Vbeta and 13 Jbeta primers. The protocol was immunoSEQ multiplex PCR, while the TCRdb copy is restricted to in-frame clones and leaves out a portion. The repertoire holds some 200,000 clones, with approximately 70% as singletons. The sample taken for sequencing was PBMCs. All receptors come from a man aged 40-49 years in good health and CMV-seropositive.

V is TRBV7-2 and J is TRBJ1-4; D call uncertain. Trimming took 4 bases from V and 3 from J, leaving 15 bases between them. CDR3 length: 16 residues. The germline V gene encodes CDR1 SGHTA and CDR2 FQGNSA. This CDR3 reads CASSSSPFGSNEKLFF. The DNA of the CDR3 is TGTGCCAGCAGCTCCTCCCCGTTCGGGTCTAATGAAAAACTGTTTTTT.

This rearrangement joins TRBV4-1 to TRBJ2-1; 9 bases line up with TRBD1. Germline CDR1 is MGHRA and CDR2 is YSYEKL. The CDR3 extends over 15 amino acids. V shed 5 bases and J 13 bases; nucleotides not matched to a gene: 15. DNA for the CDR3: TGCGCCAGCAGCTCCGGGACAGGGAGTTTGGTGGGACAGTTCTTC. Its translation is CASSSGTGSLVGQFF.

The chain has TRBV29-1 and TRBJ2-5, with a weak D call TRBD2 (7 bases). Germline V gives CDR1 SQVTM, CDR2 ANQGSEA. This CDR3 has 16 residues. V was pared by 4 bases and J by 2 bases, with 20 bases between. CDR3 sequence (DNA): TGCAGCGTTGGGAGTATCGGGGGGCTCTCTCAAGAGACCCAGTACTTC. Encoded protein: CSVGSIGGLSQETQYF.

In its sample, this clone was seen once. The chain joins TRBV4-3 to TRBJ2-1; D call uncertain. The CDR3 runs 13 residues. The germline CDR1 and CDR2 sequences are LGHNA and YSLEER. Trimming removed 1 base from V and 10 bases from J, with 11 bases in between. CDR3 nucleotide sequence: TGCGCCAGCAGCCAAGGGGCCCGACGGGAGCAGTTCTTC. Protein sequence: CASSQGARREQFF.

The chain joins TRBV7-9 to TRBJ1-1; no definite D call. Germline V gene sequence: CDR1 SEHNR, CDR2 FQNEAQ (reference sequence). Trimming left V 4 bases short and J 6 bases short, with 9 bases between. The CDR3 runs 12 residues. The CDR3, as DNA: TGTGCCAGCAGCTCTCTAGGCGCTGAAGCTTTCTTT. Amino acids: CASSSLGAEAFF.

The CDR3 spells CASSRNRPTDTQYF. CDR3 nucleotides: TGTGCCAGCAGCCGAAACAGACCCACAGATACGCAGTATTTT. The V and J genes are TRBV5-6 and TRBJ2-3, with D hard to call. Trimming took off 4 bases at V and 2 bases at J, with 11 bases between the two ends. Germline V gene sequence: CDR1 SGHDT, CDR2 YYEEEE. This CDR3 contains 14 residues.

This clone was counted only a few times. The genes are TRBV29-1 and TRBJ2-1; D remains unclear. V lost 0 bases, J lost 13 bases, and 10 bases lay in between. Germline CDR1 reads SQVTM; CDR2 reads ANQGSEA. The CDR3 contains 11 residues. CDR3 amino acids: CSVEDESYQFF. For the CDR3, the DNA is TGCAGCGTTGAAGATGAGAGTTACCAGTTCTTC.

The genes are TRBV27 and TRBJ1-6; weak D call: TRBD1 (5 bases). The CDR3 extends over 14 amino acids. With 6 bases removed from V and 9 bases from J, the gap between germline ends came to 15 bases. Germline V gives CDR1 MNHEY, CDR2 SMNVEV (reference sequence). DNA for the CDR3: TGTGCCAGCAGATTGGGGACTTCCGTTTCACCCCTCCACTTT. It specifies CASRLGTSVSPLHF.

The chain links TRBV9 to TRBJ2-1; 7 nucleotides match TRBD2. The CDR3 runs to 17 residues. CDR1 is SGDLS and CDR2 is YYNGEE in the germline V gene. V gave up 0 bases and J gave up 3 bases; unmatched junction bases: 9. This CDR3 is CASSVGRGRGSYNEQFF. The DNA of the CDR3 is TGTGCCAGCAGCGTAGGACGAGGGCGGGGGAGCTACAATGAGCAGTTCTTC.

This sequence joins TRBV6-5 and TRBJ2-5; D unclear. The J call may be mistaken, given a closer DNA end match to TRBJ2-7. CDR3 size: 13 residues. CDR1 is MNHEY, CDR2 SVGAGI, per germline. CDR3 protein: CASRRRHAYEQYF. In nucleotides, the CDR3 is TGTGCCAGCAGACGAAGACACGCCTACGAGCAGTACTTC.

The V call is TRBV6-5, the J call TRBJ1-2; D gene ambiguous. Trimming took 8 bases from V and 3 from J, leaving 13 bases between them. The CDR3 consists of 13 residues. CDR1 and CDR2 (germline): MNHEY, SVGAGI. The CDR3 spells CASRSRHDYGYTF. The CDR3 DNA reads TGTGCCAGCCGCTCGAGGCACGACTATGGCTACACCTTC.

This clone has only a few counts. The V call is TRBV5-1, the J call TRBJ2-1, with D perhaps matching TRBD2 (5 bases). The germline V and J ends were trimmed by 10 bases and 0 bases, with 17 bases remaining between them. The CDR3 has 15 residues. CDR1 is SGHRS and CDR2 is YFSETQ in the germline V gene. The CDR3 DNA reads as TGCGCCTCCAAGGAGAGGGAAAGCTCCTACAATGAGCAGTTCTTC. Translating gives CASKERESSYNEQFF.

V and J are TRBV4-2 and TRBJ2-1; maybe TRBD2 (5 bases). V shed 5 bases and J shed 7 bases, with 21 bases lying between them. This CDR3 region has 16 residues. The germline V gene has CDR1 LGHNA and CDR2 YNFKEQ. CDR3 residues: CASSLPWTQAGNEQFF. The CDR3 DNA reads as TGTGCCAGCAGCTTACCCTGGACTCAGGCCGGTAATGAGCAGTTCTTC.

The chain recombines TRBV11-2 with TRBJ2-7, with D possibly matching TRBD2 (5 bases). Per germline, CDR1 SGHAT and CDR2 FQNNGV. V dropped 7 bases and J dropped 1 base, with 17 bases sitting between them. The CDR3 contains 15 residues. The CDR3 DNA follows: TGTGCCAGCACCCCAGGACGGGGTGGATCCTACGAGCAGTACTTC. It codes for CASTPGRGGSYEQYF.

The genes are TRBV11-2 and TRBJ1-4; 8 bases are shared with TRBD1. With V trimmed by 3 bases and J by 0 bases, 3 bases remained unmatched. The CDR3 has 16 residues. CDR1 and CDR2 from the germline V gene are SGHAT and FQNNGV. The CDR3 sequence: CASSLGQAATNEKLFF. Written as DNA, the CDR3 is TGTGCCAGCAGCTTGGGACAGGCCGCAACTAATGAAAAACTGTTTTTT. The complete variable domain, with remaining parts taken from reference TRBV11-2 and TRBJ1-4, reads EAGVAQSPRYKIIEKRQSVAFWCNPISGHATLYWYQQILGQGPKLLIQFQNNGVVDDSQLPKDRFSAERLKGVDSTLKIQPAKLEDSAVYLCASSLGQAATNEKLFFGSGTQLSVL.

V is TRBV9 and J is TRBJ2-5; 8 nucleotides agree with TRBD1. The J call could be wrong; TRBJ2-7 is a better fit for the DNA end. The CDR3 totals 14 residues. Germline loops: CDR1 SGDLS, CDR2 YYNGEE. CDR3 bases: TGTGCCAGCAGCCCGACAGGGGTCCCCCACGAGCAGTACTTC. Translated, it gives CASSPTGVPHEQYF.

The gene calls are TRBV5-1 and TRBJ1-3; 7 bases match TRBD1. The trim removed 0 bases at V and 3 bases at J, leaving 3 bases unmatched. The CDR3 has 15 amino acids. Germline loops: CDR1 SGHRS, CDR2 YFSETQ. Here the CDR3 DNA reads TGCGCCAGCAGCTTGGACGACAGGGTTGGAAACACCATATATTTT. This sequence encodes CASSLDDRVGNTIYF.

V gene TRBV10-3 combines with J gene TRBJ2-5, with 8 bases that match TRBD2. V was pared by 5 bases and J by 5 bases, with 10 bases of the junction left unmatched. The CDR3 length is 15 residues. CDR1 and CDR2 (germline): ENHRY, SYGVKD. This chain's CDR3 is CAISTGLALRETQYF. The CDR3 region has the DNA TGTGCCATCAGTACTGGACTAGCACTCCGGGAGACCCAGTACTTC.

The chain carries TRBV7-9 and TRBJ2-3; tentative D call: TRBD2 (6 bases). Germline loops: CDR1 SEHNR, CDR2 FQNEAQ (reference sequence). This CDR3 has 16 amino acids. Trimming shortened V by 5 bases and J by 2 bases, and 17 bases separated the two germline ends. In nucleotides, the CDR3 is TGTGCCAGCAGCCGCCCTACTAGCAGGTACACAGATACGCAGTATTTT. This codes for CASSRPTSRYTDTQYF.

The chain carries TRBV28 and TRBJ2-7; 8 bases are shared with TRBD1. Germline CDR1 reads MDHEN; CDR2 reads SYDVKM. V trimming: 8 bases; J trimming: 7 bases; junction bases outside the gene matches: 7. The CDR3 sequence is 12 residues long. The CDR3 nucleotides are TGTGCCAGCCAAAAGGACAGGGTTGAGCAGTACTTC. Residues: CASQKDRVEQYF.

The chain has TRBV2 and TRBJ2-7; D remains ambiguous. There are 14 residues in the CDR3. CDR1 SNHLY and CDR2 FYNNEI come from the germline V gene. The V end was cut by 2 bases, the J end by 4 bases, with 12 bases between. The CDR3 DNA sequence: TGTGCCAGCAGTGAACTCAAGCAATCGTACGAGCAGTACTTC. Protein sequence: CASSELKQSYEQYF.

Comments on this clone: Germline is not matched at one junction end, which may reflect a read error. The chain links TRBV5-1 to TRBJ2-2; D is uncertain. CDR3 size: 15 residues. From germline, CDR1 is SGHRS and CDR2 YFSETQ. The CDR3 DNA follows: TGCGTCAGCAGCTTGTACAGAGCGAACACCGGGGAGCTGTTTTTT. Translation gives CVSSLYRANTGELFF.

Here the CDR3 DNA reads TGTGCCAGCAGTCCTACAGGGGATGGGGCCAACGTCCTGACTTTC. Its translation: CASSPTGDGANVLTF. The V and J genes are TRBV28 and TRBJ2-6, with 7 bases fitting TRBD1. The CDR3 extends over 15 amino acids. The trim removed 5 bases at V and 3 bases at J, leaving 4 bases unmatched. Per the germline V gene, CDR1 is MDHEN and CDR2 is SYDVKM.